Following are 14 T cell receptor beta chains from one sample sequenced in a study of blood T cells in healthy people across ages. Together with a sample-barcoded 5' primer, a J-beta primer mix was included in a second PCR lasting roughly 6 to 12 cycles. TCRdb re-derived calls from the 5' RACE reads in MiXCR, one entry per CDR3 protein. The data show about 670,000 distinct CDR3 sequences, around 43% seen once. The source material was blood. The origin of the receptors is a man at least 80 years old in good health.

To note about this clonotype: Mismatch with germline at one junction end may stem from a read error. The chain joins TRBV7-2 to TRBJ2-7, with TRBD2 as a possible D gene (6 bases). The end of the DNA is better explained by TRBJ2-5, so the J call may be wrong. The CDR3 extends over 15 amino acids. Germline loops: CDR1 SGHTA, CDR2 FQGNSA. CDR3 loop: CASSRGGTLQGTQYF. For the CDR3, the DNA is TGTGCCAGCAGCCGTGGGGGGACGTTGCAAGGGACCCAGTACTTC.

The chain recombines TRBV2 with TRBJ1-1; possible D gene TRBD1, 5 bases. Germline V gives CDR1 SNHLY, CDR2 FYNNEI. V lost 5 bases and J lost 5, with 9 bases in between. CDR3 length equals 12 residues. CDR3 coding DNA: TGTGCCAGCAGTTTTTGGGGGACTGAAGCTTTCTTT. Translating it yields CASSFWGTEAFF.

The V and J genes are TRBV7-8 and TRBJ1-2; D is ambiguous. The V gene lost 3 bases and the J gene lost 8 bases, with 16 bases spanning the gap. Looked up from germline, CDR1 is SGHVS and CDR2 is FQNEAQ. The CDR3 is made up of 14 amino acids. CDR3 nucleotide sequence: TGTGCCAGCAGCTTTGGGCAGAACAAGATCGGCTACACCTTC. It is translated as CASSFGQNKIGYTF. Combining the CDR3 with reference TRBV7-8 and TRBJ1-2 gives the whole variable domain GAGVSQSPRYKVAKRGQDVALRCDPISGHVSLFWYQQALGQGPEFLTYFQNEAQLDKSGLPSDRFFAERPEGSVSTLKIQRTQQEDSAVYLCASSFGQNKIGYTFGSGTRLTVV.

This chain uses TRBV25-1 with TRBJ2-2; tentatively, D is TRBD2 (6 bases). The length of the CDR3 is 18 residues. V was clipped by 2 bases and J by 1 base, with 17 bases between them. In germline, CDR1 is MGHDK, CDR2 SYGVNS. In nucleotides, the CDR3 is TGTGCCAGCAGTGAAGTAGCCTACGGGAGAGGGAACACCGGGGAGCTGTTTTTT. This encodes CASSEVAYGRGNTGELFF.

V and J are TRBV20-1 and TRBJ2-1; perhaps TRBD2 as D (5 bases). The V gene's germline CDR1 is DFQATT and CDR2 SNEGSKA (reference sequence). This CDR3 is built from 15 residues. V lost 2 bases to trimming and J lost 9 bases, with 20 bases between them. The DNA of the CDR3 is TGCAGTGCTAGATACTCTCAGGTTCAAGGGAGTGAGCAGTTCTTC. It yields the protein CSARYSQVQGSEQFF.

The CDR3 DNA reads as TGCAGCGTGGGAAAGGCGGGGAACACTGAAGCTTTCTTT. This translates into CSVGKAGNTEAFF. V and J are TRBV29-1 and TRBJ1-1; D not certain. The germline gives CDR1 SQVTM, CDR2 ANQGSEA. V lost 6 bases to trimming and J lost 1 base, with 12 bases between them. This CDR3 is built from 13 residues.

With respect to this clonotype: One end of the junction does not line up with germline, which may come from a read error. The genes are TRBV10-3 and TRBJ1-2; D remains ambiguous. Germline CDR1 ENHRY, CDR2 SYGVKD. The CDR3 runs 13 residues. The CDR3 DNA is TGTACCATCAGTGAGGTGGCGGCCGAAGGCTACACCTTC. Translating gives CTISEVAAEGYTF.

This rearrangement joins TRBV10-1 to TRBJ1-2; D remains ambiguous. Germline CDR1 reads WNHNN; CDR2 reads SYGVQD (reference sequence). V was pared by 3 bases and J by 3 bases, with 5 bases between. There are 12 residues in the CDR3. CDR3 protein: CASSDGYYGYTF. CDR3 DNA sequence: TGCGCCAGCAGTGATGGGTACTATGGCTACACCTTC.

In this sample, this clonotype turned up a few times. The chain is built from TRBV7-9 and TRBJ2-7, with a possible D match to TRBD2 (7 bases). The CDR3 length is 18 residues. Per germline, CDR1 SEHNR and CDR2 FQNEAQ (reference sequence). Trimming took 5 bases from V and 7 from J, leaving 30 bases between them. CDR3 sequence (DNA): TGTGCCAGCAGCCGAGGGGGGGGGATACCCCCTAAGAGTTTGGAGCAGTACTTC. It translates to CASSRGGGIPPKSLEQYF.

This clonotype was recorded a few times. This chain links TRBV3-1 with TRBJ2-6; a weak D match, TRBD1 (6 bases). CDR1 and CDR2 (germline): LGHDT, YNNKEL (reference sequence). Trimming removed 2 bases at V and 0 bases at J, with 14 bases between. The CDR3 sequence is 18 residues long. DNA of the CDR3: TGTGCCAGCAGCCAAAATTCCAGGGGCGTCTCTGGGGCCAACGTCCTGACTTTC. Translated, it gives CASSQNSRGVSGANVLTF.

The rearrangement uses TRBV20-1 and TRBJ2-4, with TRBD2 matching 7 bases. The J call is in doubt because the DNA end fits TRBJ2-7 better. The CDR3 has 14 residues. Per germline, CDR1 DFQATT and CDR2 SNEGSKA (reference sequence). The CDR3 sequence: CSAREAGYYYEQYF. CDR3 DNA sequence: TGCAGTGCTAGAGAAGCGGGGTATTACTACGAGCAGTACTTC.

The chain combines TRBV30 with TRBJ2-1, with 8 bases aligning to TRBD2. J lost 2 bases, V lost 3 bases, and 6 bases had no gene match. Germline CDR1 GTSNPN, CDR2 SVGIG (reference sequence). The CDR3 is made up of 15 amino acids. The CDR3 reads CAWSSGGIPYNEQFF. In DNA, the CDR3 is TGTGCCTGGAGCTCGGGAGGGATACCCTACAATGAGCAGTTCTTC.

V usage is TRBV6-4 and J usage is TRBJ2-3, with TRBD2 matching over 8 bases. This CDR3 contains 15 residues. Germline trimming cut 5 bases from V and 1 base from J; bases unmatched to any gene: 5. Looked up from germline, CDR1 is MRHNA and CDR2 is SNTAGT. CDR3 coding DNA: TGTGCCAGCAGTATGGGTAGCGGGGGCACAGATACGCAGTATTTT. This translates into CASSMGSGGTDTQYF.

The V call is TRBV9, the J call TRBJ1-1, with TRBD1 as a possible D gene (5 bases). CDR3 size: 15 residues. Trimming shortened V by 4 bases and J by 1 base, and 14 bases separated the two germline ends. Germline values: CDR1 SGDLS, CDR2 YYNGEE. The CDR3 loop reads CASSPQGRGNTEAFF. CDR3 sequence (DNA): TGTGCCAGCAGCCCGCAGGGTAGGGGGAACACTGAAGCTTTCTTT.